The TCR beta chain described here comes from a study of blood T cell repertoires in COVID-19. Whole-study context: Some COVID-19 samples were acute and others convalescent; all came from the United States, Italy and Spain. PBMCs, B-cell-depleted T cells, or T cells were the source of the cDNA or gDNA that made up the material.

V lost 2 bases to trimming and J lost 2 bases, with 8 bases between them. CDR1 and CDR2 from the germline V gene are SGHTS and YDEGEE. The CDR3 length is 13 residues. Per the original data handling: How many nucleated cells were present was estimated from reference gene primer amplification. The repertoire was sequenced with immunoSEQ multiplex PCR; TCRdb's copy has only in-frame clones and lacks some. V and J calls and clone size are copied from that table; D and trimming were computed from the DNA. The table records fewer than 150,000 clones, around 87% of them present only once. This clone was detected only a few times.

The chain is built from TRBV5-8 and TRBJ2-7; D is uncertain. This receptor was taken from a human donor in a cohort sampled during active COVID-19. The sequenced material came from peripheral blood. The CDR3 nucleotides read TGTGCCAGCAGCTTTATAGACACCTACGAGCAGTACTTC. It translates to CASSFIDTYEQYF.